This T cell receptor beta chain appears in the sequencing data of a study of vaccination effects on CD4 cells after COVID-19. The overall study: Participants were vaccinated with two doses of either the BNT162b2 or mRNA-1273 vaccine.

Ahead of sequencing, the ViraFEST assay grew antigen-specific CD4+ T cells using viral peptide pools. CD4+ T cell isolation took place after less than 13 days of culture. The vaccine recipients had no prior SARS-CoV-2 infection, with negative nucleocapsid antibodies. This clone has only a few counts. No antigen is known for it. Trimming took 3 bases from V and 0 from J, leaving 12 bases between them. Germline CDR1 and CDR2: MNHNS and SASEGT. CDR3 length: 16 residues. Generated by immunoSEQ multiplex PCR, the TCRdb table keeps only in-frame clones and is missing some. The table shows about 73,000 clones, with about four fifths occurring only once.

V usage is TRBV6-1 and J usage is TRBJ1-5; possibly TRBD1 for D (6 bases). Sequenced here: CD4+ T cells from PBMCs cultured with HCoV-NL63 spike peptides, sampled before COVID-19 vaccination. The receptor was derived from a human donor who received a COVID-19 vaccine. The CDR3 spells CASSDFTGYSNQPQHF. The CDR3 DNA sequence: TGTGCCAGCAGTGACTTTACAGGGTATAGCAATCAGCCCCAGCATTTT.